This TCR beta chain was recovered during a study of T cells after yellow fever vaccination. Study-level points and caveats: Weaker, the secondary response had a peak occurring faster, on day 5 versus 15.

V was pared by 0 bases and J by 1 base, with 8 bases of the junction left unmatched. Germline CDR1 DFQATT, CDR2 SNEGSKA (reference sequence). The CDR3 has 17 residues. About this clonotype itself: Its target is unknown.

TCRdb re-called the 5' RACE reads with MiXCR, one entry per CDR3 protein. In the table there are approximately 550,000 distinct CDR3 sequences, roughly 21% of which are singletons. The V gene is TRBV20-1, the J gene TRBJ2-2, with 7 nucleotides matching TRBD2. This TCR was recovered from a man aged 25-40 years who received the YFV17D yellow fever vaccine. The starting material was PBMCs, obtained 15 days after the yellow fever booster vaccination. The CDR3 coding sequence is TGCAGTGCTAGAGATGCCCAGCGGGAAAAGAACACCGGGGAGCTGTTTTTT. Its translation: CSARDAQREKNTGELFF.